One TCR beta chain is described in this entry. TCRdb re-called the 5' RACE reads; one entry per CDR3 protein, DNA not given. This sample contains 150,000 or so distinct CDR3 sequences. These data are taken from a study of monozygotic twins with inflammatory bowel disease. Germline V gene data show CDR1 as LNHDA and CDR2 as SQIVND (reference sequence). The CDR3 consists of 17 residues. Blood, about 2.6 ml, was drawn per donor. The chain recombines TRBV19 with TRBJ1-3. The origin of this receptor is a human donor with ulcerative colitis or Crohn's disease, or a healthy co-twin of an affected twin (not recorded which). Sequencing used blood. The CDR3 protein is CASSLGPPWGSGNTIYF.